The subject of this entry is one T cell receptor beta chain. This record comes from a study of blood T cell repertoires in COVID-19. At the level of the study: Samples came from the United States, Italy and Spain, spanning acute and convalescent COVID-19.

As processed by the authors: Amplification with reference gene primers provided the estimates of nucleated cell counts. TCRdb's copy holds only in-frame clones and misses some; the assay was immunoSEQ multiplex PCR. The DNA was the basis for D and trimming; V, J and clone size are from that table. The repertoire includes around 70,000 clones, 85% to 90% of them detected once, and more than 3.5% sits in the top ten. Sequencing input: peripheral blood. The receptor comes from a man in his fifties with acute or convalescent COVID-19.

The CDR3 DNA reads TGTGCCAGCAGCCAAGTTACTAGCAGCCTCGAGCAGTTCTTC. This codes for CASSQVTSSLEQFF. The chain has TRBV3-1 (or the pseudogene TRBV3-2) and TRBJ2-1, with a weak D call TRBD2 (6 bases). Germline V gene lookup returns CDR1 LGHDT and CDR2 YNNKEL (reference sequence). The CDR3 sequence is 14 residues long. Trimming cost V 1 base and J 10 bases, with 14 bases left between them.